These T cell receptor beta chains were read from a single sample in a study of blood T cell repertoires in COVID-19. The data were produced by immunoSEQ multiplex PCR, yet TCRdb's version contains in-frame clones alone and is incomplete. Seen here are tens of thousands of clones, approximately 89% observed once, and the top ten hold 6.5%. The sample taken for sequencing was peripheral blood. Receptors were obtained from a man between 60 and 70 years old with acute or convalescent COVID-19. Both conserved end residues are part of each CDR3. Each record gives: CDR3 protein, CDR3 DNA, V gene, D gene, J gene, clone size. A D gene is named only where the DNA matches it firmly. Size tells how often a clone was seen (once, few, many) or the class of an expanded clone, and some rows leave it out.

cdr3_aa: CASSTGTWRSPLHF
cdr3_nt: TGTGCCAGCAGTACCGGGACATGGAGGTCACCCCTCCACTTT
v_call: TRBV6-5
d_call: .
j_call: TRBJ1-6
clone_size: .

cdr3_aa: CASSFAQGRDDTEAFF
cdr3_nt: TGTGCCAGCAGCTTCGCTCAGGGGAGGGACGACACTGAAGCTTTCTTT
v_call: TRBV5-4
d_call: .
j_call: TRBJ1-1
clone_size: .

cdr3_aa: CASSLRQGPDSPLHF
cdr3_nt: TGCGCCAGCAGCTTGAGGCAGGGCCCGGATTCACCCCTCCACTTT
v_call: TRBV5-1
d_call: .
j_call: TRBJ1-6
clone_size: .

cdr3_aa: CASSRSSGSYSYNEQFF
cdr3_nt: TGTGCCAGTAGTAGGTCTAGCGGGAGCTATTCCTACAATGAGCAGTTCTTC
v_call: TRBV19
d_call: TRBD2
j_call: TRBJ2-1
clone_size: .

cdr3_aa: CASRAGSVTGELFF
cdr3_nt: TGTGCCAGCAGGGCCGGGAGTGTCACCGGGGAGCTGTTTTTT
v_call: TRBV6-5
d_call: .
j_call: TRBJ2-2
clone_size: once

cdr3_aa: CASSLAGDGTDTQYF
cdr3_nt: TGTGCCAGCAGCTTAGCAGGGGACGGGACAGATACGCAGTATTTT
v_call: TRBV11-3
d_call: .
j_call: TRBJ2-3
clone_size: .

cdr3_aa: CASSPRDSPRMETQYF
cdr3_nt: TGTGCCAGCTCACCCCGGGACAGCCCAAGGATGGAGACCCAGTACTTC
v_call: TRBV18
d_call: TRBD1
j_call: TRBJ2-5
clone_size: .

cdr3_aa: CASSIRANYGYTF
cdr3_nt: TGTGCCAGTAGTATCCGGGCTAACTATGGCTACACCTTC
v_call: TRBV19
d_call: .
j_call: TRBJ1-2
clone_size: .

cdr3_aa: CASSRGTGETDEQYF
cdr3_nt: TGTGCCAGCAGTCGCGGGACAGGGGAGACGGACGAGCAGTACTTC
v_call: TRBV28
d_call: TRBD1
j_call: TRBJ2-7
clone_size: few

cdr3_aa: CASSNLQGKGNTEAFF
cdr3_nt: TGTGCCAGCAGCAATCTACAGGGAAAGGGGAACACTGAAGCTTTCTTT
v_call: TRBV25-1
d_call: .
j_call: TRBJ1-1
clone_size: .

cdr3_aa: CASSLTGTAYEQYF
cdr3_nt: TGTGCCAGCAGCCTGACAGGGACAGCCTACGAGCAGTACTTC
v_call: TRBV7-3
d_call: TRBD1
j_call: TRBJ2-7
clone_size: .

cdr3_aa: CASSQRQGVEKLFF
cdr3_nt: TGCGCCAGCAGCCAACGGCAGGGTGTTGAAAAACTGTTTTTT
v_call: TRBV4-1
d_call: .
j_call: TRBJ1-4
clone_size: .

cdr3_aa: CASSLTAGRQPQHF
cdr3_nt: TGTGCCAGCAGTTTAACGGCAGGGCGTCAGCCCCAGCATTTT
v_call: TRBV27
d_call: .
j_call: TRBJ1-5
clone_size: .

cdr3_aa: CASSPYTYGYTF
cdr3_nt: TGTGCCAGCAGTCCGTACACCTATGGCTACACCTTC
v_call: TRBV28
d_call: .
j_call: TRBJ1-2
clone_size: .

cdr3_aa: CASSRDRAGGYTF
cdr3_nt: TGCGCCAGCAGCCGGGACAGGGCAGGTGGCTACACCTTC
v_call: TRBV10-1
d_call: TRBD1
j_call: TRBJ1-2
clone_size: .

cdr3_aa: CASSLARRISPYNEQFF
cdr3_nt: TGTGCCAGCAGCTTAGCGCGGAGAATAAGCCCCTACAATGAGCAGTTCTTC
v_call: TRBV7-8
d_call: .
j_call: TRBJ2-1
clone_size: .

cdr3_aa: CASSSSTGGPLDNEQFF
cdr3_nt: TGTGCCAGCAGCAGTAGTACGGGAGGGCCTTTGGACAATGAGCAGTTCTTC
v_call: TRBV13
d_call: TRBD2
j_call: TRBJ2-1
clone_size: .

cdr3_aa: CASSRRQENTEAFF
cdr3_nt: TGTGCCAGCAGTAGACGACAGGAGAACACTGAAGCTTTCTTT
v_call: TRBV2
d_call: .
j_call: TRBJ1-1
clone_size: .

cdr3_aa: CASSPRDRGIGTEAFF
cdr3_nt: TGTGCCAGCAGCCCTAGGGACAGGGGGATCGGCACTGAAGCTTTCTTT
v_call: TRBV3-1/TRBV3-2
d_call: TRBD1
j_call: TRBJ1-1
clone_size: .

cdr3_aa: CAWSPKSLPRETQYF
cdr3_nt: TGTGCCTGGAGCCCAAAATCTCTACCCCGGGAGACCCAGTACTTC
v_call: TRBV30
d_call: .
j_call: TRBJ2-5
clone_size: .

cdr3_aa: CASSYRDSTNTEAFF
cdr3_nt: TGTGCCAGCAGTTACCGGGACAGTACTAACACTGAAGCTTTCTTT
v_call: TRBV6-5
d_call: TRBD1
j_call: TRBJ1-1
clone_size: .

cdr3_aa: CASSPPGQMTGELFF
cdr3_nt: TGTGCCAGCTCACCACCGGGGCAGATGACCGGGGAGCTGTTTTTT
v_call: TRBV18
d_call: .
j_call: TRBJ2-2
clone_size: .

cdr3_aa: CASSASGDDTQYF
cdr3_nt: TGTGCCAGCAGCGCCTCGGGGGATGATACGCAGTATTTT
v_call: TRBV7-8
d_call: .
j_call: TRBJ2-3
clone_size: .

cdr3_aa: CASSDSGLPGNTIYF
cdr3_nt: TGTGCCAGCAGTGATAGTGGGCTACCTGGAAACACCATATATTTT
v_call: TRBV2
d_call: .
j_call: TRBJ1-3
clone_size: .

cdr3_aa: CASTLPRPGLAGQETQYF
cdr3_nt: TGTGCCAGCACGCTACCCCGTCCAGGACTAGCGGGACAAGAGACCCAGTACTTC
v_call: TRBV5-4
d_call: TRBD2
j_call: TRBJ2-5
clone_size: .

cdr3_aa: CASSYSLNQPQHF
cdr3_nt: TGTGCCAGCAGTTACTCTTTAAATCAGCCCCAGCATTTT
v_call: TRBV6-5
d_call: .
j_call: TRBJ1-5
clone_size: few

cdr3_aa: CASSTGVVGSGYTF
cdr3_nt: TGTGCCAGTAGTACAGGGGTAGTAGGCTCTGGCTACACCTTC
v_call: TRBV19
d_call: .
j_call: TRBJ1-2
clone_size: .

cdr3_aa: CASSLRGGTGELFF
cdr3_nt: TGTGCCAGCAGCTTAAGAGGAGGCACCGGGGAGCTGTTTTTT
v_call: TRBV7-3
d_call: .
j_call: TRBJ2-2
clone_size: .

cdr3_aa: CASSPPAGREQFF
cdr3_nt: TGTGCCAGCAGCCCCCCGGCGGGGCGCGAGCAGTTCTTC
v_call: TRBV7-9
d_call: .
j_call: TRBJ2-1
clone_size: .

cdr3_aa: CASSLVLGRSISYNEQFF
cdr3_nt: TGCGCCAGCAGCTTGGTATTGGGGAGGTCGATCTCCTACAATGAGCAGTTCTTC
v_call: TRBV5-1
d_call: .
j_call: TRBJ2-1
clone_size: .

cdr3_aa: CASSLQAFNEQFF
cdr3_nt: TGTGCCAGCAGCCTCCAAGCGTTCAATGAGCAGTTCTTC
v_call: TRBV5-4
d_call: .
j_call: TRBJ2-1
clone_size: .

cdr3_aa: CASSLDYVGANTDTQYF
cdr3_nt: TGTGCCAGCAGCTTAGATTACGTAGGGGCTAACACAGATACGCAGTATTTT
v_call: TRBV11-2
d_call: .
j_call: TRBJ2-3
clone_size: .

cdr3_aa: CSVKTGLANEKLFF
cdr3_nt: TGCAGCGTGAAGACAGGGTTGGCTAATGAAAAACTGTTTTTT
v_call: TRBV29-1
d_call: TRBD1
j_call: TRBJ1-4
clone_size: .

cdr3_aa: CASSRGYTEAFF
cdr3_nt: TGTGCCAGCAGTAGAGGCTACACTGAAGCTTTCTTT
v_call: TRBV6-2/TRBV6-3
d_call: .
j_call: TRBJ1-1
clone_size: .

cdr3_aa: CASGSRENIQYF
cdr3_nt: TGTGCCAGCGGGAGTCGCGAAAACATTCAGTACTTC
v_call: TRBV12-3/TRBV12-4
d_call: .
j_call: TRBJ2-4
clone_size: few

cdr3_aa: CSVEGTGTTGEKLFF
cdr3_nt: TGCAGCGTTGAGGGGACAGGGACTACAGGAGAAAAACTGTTTTTT
v_call: TRBV29-1
d_call: TRBD1
j_call: TRBJ1-4
clone_size: .

cdr3_aa: CAHLGSGDYNEQFF
cdr3_nt: TGTGCCCATTTAGGGAGCGGCGATTACAATGAGCAGTTCTTC
v_call: TRBV30
d_call: .
j_call: TRBJ2-1
clone_size: .

cdr3_aa: CASSYMSSYNSPLHF
cdr3_nt: TGTGCCAGTAGCTACATGAGCTCCTATAATTCACCCCTCCACTTT
v_call: TRBV2
d_call: .
j_call: TRBJ1-6
clone_size: .

cdr3_aa: CASSQSLSTQETQYF
cdr3_nt: TGCGCCAGCAGCCAATCCCTAAGCACCCAAGAGACCCAGTACTTC
v_call: TRBV4-1
d_call: .
j_call: TRBJ2-5
clone_size: .

cdr3_aa: CASSQVRGVDGYTF
cdr3_nt: TGCGCCAGCAGCCAAGTCAGGGGAGTCGATGGCTACACCTTC
v_call: TRBV4-1
d_call: .
j_call: TRBJ1-2
clone_size: .

cdr3_aa: CAWSLTGGYEQYF
cdr3_nt: TGTGCCTGGAGCTTGACAGGGGGGTACGAGCAGTACTTC
v_call: TRBV30
d_call: TRBD1
j_call: TRBJ2-7
clone_size: .

cdr3_aa: CASSQWGTGSRETQYF
cdr3_nt: TGTGCCAGCAGCCAATGGGGGACAGGGTCCAGGGAGACCCAGTACTTC
v_call: TRBV6-6
d_call: TRBD1
j_call: TRBJ2-5
clone_size: few

cdr3_aa: CSVGPQRGNTEAFF
cdr3_nt: TGCAGCGTGGGCCCCCAAAGGGGGAACACTGAAGCTTTCTTT
v_call: TRBV29-1
d_call: .
j_call: TRBJ1-1
clone_size: once

cdr3_aa: CASSPDRGQWSEAFF
cdr3_nt: TGTGCCAGTTCACCAGATAGGGGGCAATGGTCTGAAGCTTTCTTT
v_call: TRBV18
d_call: TRBD1
j_call: TRBJ1-1
clone_size: once

cdr3_aa: CASSPGLAGGRGEQFF
cdr3_nt: TGTGCCAGCAGCCCGGGACTAGCGGGCGGGAGAGGTGAGCAGTTCTTC
v_call: TRBV28
d_call: TRBD2
j_call: TRBJ2-1
clone_size: .

cdr3_aa: CASSPLAGHYNEQFF
cdr3_nt: TGTGCCAGCTCACCACTAGCGGGACACTACAATGAGCAGTTCTTC
v_call: TRBV18
d_call: TRBD2
j_call: TRBJ2-1
clone_size: once

cdr3_aa: CASSEAASGNSYEQYF
cdr3_nt: TGTGCCAGCAGTGAAGCGGCTAGCGGTAACTCCTACGAGCAGTACTTC
v_call: TRBV2
d_call: TRBD2
j_call: TRBJ2-7
clone_size: .

cdr3_aa: CASSQSGRDYTEAFF
cdr3_nt: TGCGCCAGCAGTCAATCGGGCAGGGATTACACTGAAGCTTTCTTT
v_call: TRBV23-1
d_call: .
j_call: TRBJ1-1
clone_size: .

cdr3_aa: CASSLEENYGYTF
cdr3_nt: TGCGCCAGCAGCTTGGAAGAGAACTATGGCTACACCTTC
v_call: TRBV5-1
d_call: .
j_call: TRBJ1-2
clone_size: .

cdr3_aa: CSATWGGDEQYF
cdr3_nt: TGCAGCGCGACCTGGGGGGGCGACGAGCAGTACTTC
v_call: TRBV29-1
d_call: .
j_call: TRBJ2-7
clone_size: .

cdr3_aa: CATSAGLSGTQRNEQFF
cdr3_nt: TGTGCCACCAGCGCGGGACTTTCGGGCACCCAAAGGAATGAGCAGTTCTTC
v_call: TRBV24-1
d_call: .
j_call: TRBJ2-1
clone_size: .

cdr3_aa: CAWSEYGYEQYF
cdr3_nt: TGTGCCTGGAGTGAATACGGCTACGAGCAGTACTTC
v_call: TRBV30
d_call: .
j_call: TRBJ2-7
clone_size: few

cdr3_aa: CASSLDSRGRTDTQYF
cdr3_nt: TGTGCCAGCAGCTTAGACTCCAGGGGGCGCACAGATACGCAGTATTTT
v_call: TRBV7-2
d_call: TRBD1
j_call: TRBJ2-3
clone_size: .

cdr3_aa: CSAQGDEQFF
cdr3_nt: TGCAGTGCGCAGGGGGATGAGCAGTTCTTC
v_call: TRBV20-1
d_call: TRBD1
j_call: TRBJ2-1
clone_size: .

cdr3_aa: CASSANTNQPQHF
cdr3_nt: TGTGCCAGCAGTGCCAACACGAATCAGCCCCAGCATTTT
v_call: TRBV6-6
d_call: .
j_call: TRBJ1-5
clone_size: .

cdr3_aa: CASRQNYGYTF
cdr3_nt: TGTGCCAGTAGACAGAACTATGGCTACACCTTC
v_call: TRBV19
d_call: .
j_call: TRBJ1-2
clone_size: .